What follows are 18 T cell receptor beta chains derived from one specimen sequenced in a study of CD8 T cells in ankylosing spondylitis. MiXCR was run by TCRdb on the 5' RACE reads, yielding one entry per CDR3 protein. The sample consists of about 250,000 distinct CDR3 sequences, 20% to 30% of them appearing once. Sequenced: blood, either unsorted or a sorted T cell fraction (not recorded which). The receptors were gathered from a male donor with ankylosing spondylitis or in good health (not recorded which).

This clonotype was observed many times. This rearrangement joins TRBV20-1 to TRBJ2-3; D is possibly TRBD1 or TRBD2 (5 bases each). The V gene lost 6 bases and the J gene lost 0 bases, with 16 bases spanning the gap. This CDR3 has 15 amino acids. Per germline, CDR1 DFQATT and CDR2 SNEGSKA (reference sequence). In nucleotides, the CDR3 is TGCAGTGCCGGGGCGGGCACTCAAAGCACAGATACGCAGTATTTT. This encodes CSAGAGTQSTDTQYF.

This clonotype appeared many times. This sequence joins TRBV20-1 and TRBJ2-2; TRBD2 matches 9 bases. Germline CDR1 and CDR2: DFQATT and SNEGSKA (reference sequence). The CDR3 has 16 amino acids. J gave up 5 bases and V 4 bases, and 11 bases lay outside the gene matches. This CDR3 reads CSAIRAGGRVTGELFF. CDR3 nucleotides: TGCAGTGCTATTCGAGCGGGGGGTAGGGTGACCGGGGAGCTGTTTTTT.

Many counts were recorded for this clonotype. The chain joins TRBV15 to TRBJ2-1; tentatively, D is TRBD2 (6 bases). Germline lookup yields CDR1 LNHNV and CDR2 YYDKDF (reference sequence). The V end lost 0 bases, the J end lost 10 bases, and 10 bases lay between the germline ends. This CDR3 has 13 residues. CDR3 amino acids: CATSRDRGDEQFF. The CDR3, as DNA: TGTGCCACCAGCAGAGATCGCGGGGACGAGCAGTTCTTC. Using reference TRBV15 and TRBJ2-1 for the parts outside the CDR3, the full variable domain is DAMVIQNPRYQVTQFGKPVTLSCSQTLNHNVMYWYQQKSSQAPKLLFHYYDKDFNNEADTPDNFQSRRPNTSFCFLDIRSPGLGDTAMYLCATSRDRGDEQFFGPGTRLTVL.

This clonotype was seen many times. V usage is TRBV7-9 and J usage is TRBJ2-3, with TRBD1 matching 9 bases. The CDR3 consists of 15 residues. Per germline, CDR1 SEHNR and CDR2 FQNEAQ (reference sequence). The J segment lost 3 bases and the V segment lost 5 bases, leaving 6 bases of the junction unmatched. CDR3 coding DNA: TGTGCCAGCAGCGCGACAGGGGGGAAGACAGATACGCAGTATTTT. Amino acids: CASSATGGKTDTQYF.

This clonotype was recorded many times. The chain links TRBV12-3 or TRBV12-4 to TRBJ2-7, with D hard to call. The CDR3 runs 12 residues. The V end lost 6 bases, the J end lost 3 bases, and 9 bases lay between the germline ends. This CDR3 is CASSPDNYEQYF. CDR3 DNA: TGTGCCAGCAGCCCTGATAACTACGAGCAGTACTTC.

This clonotype was picked up many times. The J gene is TRBJ2-5, the V gene TRBV15; no clear D gene. Germline V lookup: CDR1 LNHNV, CDR2 YYDKDF (reference sequence). This CDR3 is built from 15 residues. Deletions cut 0 bases from V and 3 bases from J, with 11 bases between. Written as DNA, the CDR3 is TGTGCCACCAGCAGAGAAGCGCTTGAGGAAGAGACCCAGTACTTC. Residues: CATSREALEEETQYF.

This chain joins TRBV27 and TRBJ1-1; maybe TRBD1 (5 bases). The CDR3 runs to 12 residues. Germline V CDR1 and CDR2: MNHEY, SMNVEV (reference sequence). V was cut by 2 bases and J by 8 bases, with 9 bases left in between. The CDR3 loop is CASSLAGREAFF. The DNA of the CDR3 is TGTGCCAGCAGTTTAGCAGGGAGGGAAGCTTTCTTT.

This clonotype was found a few times. This chain links TRBV20-1 with TRBJ2-3, with TRBD2 matching over 8 bases. The CDR3 loop spans 13 amino acids. CDR1 and CDR2 from the germline V gene are DFQATT and SNEGSKA (reference sequence). V lost 2 bases to trimming and J lost 6 bases; unmatched junction nucleotides: 4. The CDR3 spells CSARSGTRDTQYF. The CDR3 DNA follows: TGCAGTGCTAGATCCGGGACTAGGGATACGCAGTATTTT.

This clonotype has only a few counts. The rearrangement uses TRBV20-1 and TRBJ1-1; D not resolved. V lost 3 bases, J lost 8 bases, and 16 bases lay in between. The CDR3 is made up of 13 amino acids. Germline V gene sequence: CDR1 DFQATT, CDR2 SNEGSKA (reference sequence). CDR3 protein: CSASSPGGAEAFF. The CDR3 DNA reads as TGCAGTGCTAGTTCCCCTGGAGGCGCCGAAGCTTTCTTT.

The V gene is TRBV12-5, the J gene TRBJ2-5; TRBD1 is a possible D gene (5 bases). Germline V CDR1 and CDR2: LGHNT, FRNRAP. Trimming pared 0 bases from V and 0 bases from J, leaving 8 bases between. The CDR3 spans 15 residues. The CDR3 sequence: CASGLVGRDQETQYF. In DNA, the CDR3 is TGTGCTAGTGGTTTGGTCGGCAGGGACCAAGAGACCCAGTACTTC.

This clonotype was seen at least ten times. The chain employs TRBV18 and TRBJ2-3; D gene ambiguous. The CDR3 consists of 14 residues. The V and J ends lost 0 bases and 3 bases respectively, with 7 bases between them. CDR1 and CDR2 (germline): KGHSH, LQKENI. The CDR3: CASSPPVGTDTQYF. The CDR3 DNA is TGTGCCAGCTCACCACCGGTGGGAACAGATACGCAGTATTTT.

This clonotype was recorded many times. This chain connects TRBV5-1 to TRBJ2-5, with TRBD1 identical over 10 bases. Unmatched junction bases numbered 5, after V lost 4 bases and J lost 5 bases. Germline-derived CDR1 and CDR2 are SGHRS and YFSETQ. The CDR3 contains 14 residues. Written as DNA, the CDR3 is TGCGCCAGCAGCACGGGACAGGGGACGGAGACCCAGTACTTC. The encoded protein is CASSTGQGTETQYF.

This clonotype was seen many times. The chain carries TRBV12-3 or TRBV12-4 and TRBJ2-2; no clear D. Trimming pared 6 bases from V and 9 bases from J, leaving 11 bases between. The CDR3 consists of 12 residues. CDR3 amino acids: CASSLWFRELFF. Written as DNA, the CDR3 is TGTGCCAGCAGCCTCTGGTTCCGGGAGCTGTTTTTT.

This clonotype was detected many times. The rearrangement uses TRBV3-1 and TRBJ1-5, with D unresolved. CDR1 and CDR2 (germline): LGHDT, YNNKEL (reference sequence). This CDR3 is built from 13 residues. V gave up 1 base and J gave up 5 bases, with 6 bases separating them. CDR3 protein: CASSQGWDQPQHF. The CDR3 nucleotides are TGTGCCAGCAGCCAAGGTTGGGATCAGCCCCAGCATTTT.

The table lists this clonotype with many counts. The chain couples TRBV20-1 to TRBJ2-5; D is ambiguous. Per germline, CDR1 DFQATT and CDR2 SNEGSKA (reference sequence). The CDR3 sequence is 11 residues long. With 6 bases removed from V and 1 base from J, the gap between germline ends came to 6 bases. The DNA of the CDR3 is TGCAGTGCCGTAAGCCAAGAGACCCAGTACTTC. Its protein product is CSAVSQETQYF.

The gene calls are TRBV24-1 and TRBJ2-3; 7 bases are shared with TRBD2. The ends lost 2 bases at V and 0 bases at J; junction bases unmatched: 1. Germline V gene sequence: CDR1 KGHDR, CDR2 SFDVKD. The CDR3 is 15 residues long. CDR3 region: CATSDWGGSTDTQYF. CDR3 DNA: TGTGCCACCAGTGATTGGGGAGGGAGCACAGATACGCAGTATTTT.

This clonotype was detected a few times. The genes are TRBV20-1 and TRBJ1-1; D not resolved. The CDR3 is made up of 14 amino acids. Germline V gene sequence: CDR1 DFQATT, CDR2 SNEGSKA (reference sequence). Trimming stripped 6 bases from V and 1 base from J, with 15 bases between. The CDR3 DNA sequence: TGCAGTGCGAGCCCCGGCGCGGGGAACACTGAAGCTTTCTTT. Its protein product is CSASPGAGNTEAFF.

This clonotype was recorded a few times. J is TRBJ2-1 and V is TRBV4-2; 9 bases fit TRBD1. This CDR3 is 17 amino acids long. Looked up from germline, CDR1 is LGHNA and CDR2 is YNFKEQ. V gave up 10 bases and J gave up 4 bases; unmatched junction bases: 17. Written as DNA, the CDR3 is TGTGCCATGGGCCCCGGGAGGACAGGGGCACGATACAATGAGCAGTTCTTC. Protein: CAMGPGRTGARYNEQFF.